Reported below is one T cell receptor beta chain. The sample comes from a study of blood T cell repertoires in COVID-19. Study context: PBMCs, B-cell-depleted T cells, or T cells provided the cDNA or gDNA that made up the material.

Original analysis: Amplification with reference gene primers provided the estimates of nucleated cell counts. Sequenced by immunoSEQ multiplex PCR; TCRdb stores in-frame clones only, minus some. V, J and clone size are taken as reported in that table, and D and trimming were inferred from the DNA itself. The sample lists 43,000 or so clones; about 89% were seen once. Sequencing was performed on peripheral blood. The sequence came from a man aged 55 to 70 with active or convalescent COVID-19.

Here the CDR3 DNA reads TGTGCCAGCAGTTTATCAGGCGGGGACGGGGAGCTGTTTTTT. This sequence encodes CASSLSGGDGELFF. V gene TRBV27 combines with J gene TRBJ2-2, with D perhaps matching TRBD2 (6 bases). Germline assignment: CDR1 MNHEY and CDR2 SMNVEV (reference sequence). The V end lost 0 bases, the J end lost 7 bases, and 9 bases lay between the germline ends. The length of the CDR3 is 14 residues.